A selection of T cell receptor beta chains follows, all from one sample in a study of blood T cells in healthy people across ages. A single record per CDR3 protein comes from TCRdb applying MiXCR to the 5' RACE reads. The sample includes about 500,000 distinct CDR3 sequences, 24% of them seen just once. The data also belong to a second study, concerning T cells of mothers and their children.

What was sequenced was blood. These receptors were taken from a boy aged 5 to 17 in good health. The conserved cysteine and the conserved F or W are not part of the CDR3 here. The order of the fields is D gene, V gene, CDR3 protein. D genes are given only for firm matches.

D: NA; V: TRBV29-1; CDR3: SVGAIPGTSPHEQY
D: NA; V: TRBV3-1; CDR3: ASSRAAAGVLYEQY
D: NA; V: TRBV4-3; CDR3: ASSQEGVDLDYNEQF
D: NA; V: TRBV7-9; CDR3: ASSSPGRNEQY
D: TRBD1; V: TRBV6-2/TRBV6-3; CDR3: ASSYARDRSQAF
D: NA; V: TRBV14; CDR3: ASSQGFKRQETQY
D: NA; V: TRBV7-2; CDR3: ASSYGLGYGYT
D: NA; V: TRBV27; CDR3: ASRPDSGNEKLF
D: NA; V: TRBV5-1; CDR3: ASSLEPGKSSYNEQF
D: NA; V: TRBV25-1; CDR3: ASSDFRVGTEAF
D: NA; V: TRBV4-2; CDR3: ASSQDGPEL
D: NA; V: TRBV7-9; CDR3: ASSLPPGSADTQY
D: TRBD2; V: TRBV11-2; CDR3: ASSSQRLAGAGQF
D: TRBD1; V: TRBV11-2; CDR3: ASSLTGNPGLAKNIQY
D: NA; V: TRBV11-1; CDR3: ASSLPGANSPLH
D: NA; V: TRBV20-1; CDR3: SAPLEVRVADTQY
D: NA; V: TRBV6-6; CDR3: ASSSNGLPEY
D: NA; V: TRBV28; CDR3: ASSSTPGYNEQF
D: NA; V: TRBV29-1; CDR3: SAENGHEQY
D: NA; V: TRBV28; CDR3: ASSPKVWYGADNEQF
D: NA; V: TRBV11-2; CDR3: ASSSRLAKNIQY
D: NA; V: TRBV20-1; CDR3: SARDGVSYEQY
D: NA; V: TRBV30; CDR3: AWILPRWLQETQY
D: NA; V: TRBV11-3; CDR3: TSSLAGQTNTGELF
D: NA; V: TRBV6-1; CDR3: ASSPWAVPFNQPQH
D: TRBD2; V: TRBV28; CDR3: ASSPYTGLARGEAQY
D: NA; V: TRBV6-1; CDR3: ASSEYSGISPLH
D: NA; V: TRBV9; CDR3: ASSPRQGITDTQY
D: NA; V: TRBV15; CDR3: ATSRDLGLTLDEQF
D: NA; V: TRBV12-3/TRBV12-4; CDR3: ASSFRTTAYEQY
D: NA; V: TRBV27; CDR3: ASRPPQGQAYEQY
D: TRBD1; V: TRBV4-3; CDR3: ASSQDLKNHPRTGGYEQY
D: NA; V: TRBV19; CDR3: ASSRWTARFSGANVLT
D: NA; V: TRBV20-1; CDR3: SARDRFLSGRRNEKLF
D: NA; V: TRBV25-1; CDR3: ASSAPEGRGNEKLF
D: NA; V: TRBV2; CDR3: ASSEGAGSGNTIY
D: TRBD1; V: TRBV15; CDR3: ATSEGAADTQY